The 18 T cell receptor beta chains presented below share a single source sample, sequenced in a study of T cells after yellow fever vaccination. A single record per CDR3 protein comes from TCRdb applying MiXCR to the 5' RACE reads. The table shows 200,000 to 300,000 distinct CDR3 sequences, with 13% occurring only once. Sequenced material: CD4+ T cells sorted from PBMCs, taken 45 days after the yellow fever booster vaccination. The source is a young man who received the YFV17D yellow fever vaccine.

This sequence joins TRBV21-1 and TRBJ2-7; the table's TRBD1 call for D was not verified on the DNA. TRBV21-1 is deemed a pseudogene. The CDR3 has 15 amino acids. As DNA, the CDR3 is TGTGCCAGCAGCAAAGCGCTCCGACAGAGCTACGAGCAGTACTTC. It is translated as CASSKALRQSYEQYF.

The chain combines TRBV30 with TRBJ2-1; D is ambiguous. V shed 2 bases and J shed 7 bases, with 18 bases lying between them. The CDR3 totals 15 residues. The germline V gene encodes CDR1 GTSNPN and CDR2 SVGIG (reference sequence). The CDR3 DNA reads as TGTGCCTGGAGTCGACTTTCAAGGGTTAGAAATGAGCAGTTCTTC. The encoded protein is CAWSRLSRVRNEQFF.

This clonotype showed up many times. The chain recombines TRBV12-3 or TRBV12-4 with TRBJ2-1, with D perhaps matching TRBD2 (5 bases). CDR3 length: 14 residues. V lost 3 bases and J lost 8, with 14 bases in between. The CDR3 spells CASSFLRSEDEQFF. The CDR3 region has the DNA TGTGCCAGCAGTTTTCTCCGGTCGGAGGATGAGCAGTTCTTC.

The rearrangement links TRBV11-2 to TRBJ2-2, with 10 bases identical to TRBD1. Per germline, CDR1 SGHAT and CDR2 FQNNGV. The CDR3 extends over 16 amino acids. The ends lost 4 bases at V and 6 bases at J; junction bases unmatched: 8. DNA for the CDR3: TGTGCCAGCAGCTCCGGACAGGGGGGTCGGTCCGGGGAGCTGTTTTTT. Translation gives CASSSGQGGRSGELFF.

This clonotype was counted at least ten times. In nucleotides, the CDR3 is TGTGCCAGCTCACCAAGGACAGGGGGCATCGAGCAGTACTTC. Translating gives CASSPRTGGIEQYF. The V call is TRBV18, the J call TRBJ2-7, with TRBD1 identical over 11 bases. CDR1 KGHSH and CDR2 LQKENI come from the germline V gene. The CDR3 is 14 amino acids. After removal of 2 bases from V and 6 bases from J, the junction contained 3 bases not matched to a gene.

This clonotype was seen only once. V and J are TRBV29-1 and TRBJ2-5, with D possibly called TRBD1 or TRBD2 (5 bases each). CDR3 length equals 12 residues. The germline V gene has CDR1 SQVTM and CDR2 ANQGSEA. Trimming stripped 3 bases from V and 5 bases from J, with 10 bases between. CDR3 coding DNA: TGCAGCGTTGAGAGAGGGGACGAGACCCAGTACTTC. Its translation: CSVERGDETQYF.

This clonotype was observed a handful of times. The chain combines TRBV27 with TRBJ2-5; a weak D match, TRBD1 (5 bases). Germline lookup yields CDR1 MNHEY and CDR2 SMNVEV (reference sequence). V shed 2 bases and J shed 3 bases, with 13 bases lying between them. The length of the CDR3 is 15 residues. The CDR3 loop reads CASSLAVLREETQYF. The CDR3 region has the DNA TGTGCCAGCAGTTTAGCGGTTCTCAGGGAAGAGACCCAGTACTTC.

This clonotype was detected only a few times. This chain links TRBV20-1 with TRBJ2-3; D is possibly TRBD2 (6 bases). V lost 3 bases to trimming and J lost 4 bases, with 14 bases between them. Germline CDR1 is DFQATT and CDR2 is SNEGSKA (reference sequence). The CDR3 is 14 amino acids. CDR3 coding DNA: TGCAGTGCTAGGAAGGGAGGCGGGGCAGATACGCAGTATTTT. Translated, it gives CSARKGGGADTQYF.

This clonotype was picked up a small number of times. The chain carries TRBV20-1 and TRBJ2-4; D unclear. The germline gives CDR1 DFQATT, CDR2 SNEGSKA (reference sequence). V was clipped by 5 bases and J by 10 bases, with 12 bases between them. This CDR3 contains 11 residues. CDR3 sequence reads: CSARQSQIQYF. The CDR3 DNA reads TGCAGTGCTCGGCAAAGCCAGATTCAGTACTTC.

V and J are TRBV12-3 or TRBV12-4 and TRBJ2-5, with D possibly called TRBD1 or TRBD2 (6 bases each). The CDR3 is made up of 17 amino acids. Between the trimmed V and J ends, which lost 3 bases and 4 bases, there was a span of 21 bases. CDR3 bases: TGTGCCAGCAGTTTCGGGACACTATTGGGGCGGGGAGAGACCCAGTACTTC. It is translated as CASSFGTLLGRGETQYF.

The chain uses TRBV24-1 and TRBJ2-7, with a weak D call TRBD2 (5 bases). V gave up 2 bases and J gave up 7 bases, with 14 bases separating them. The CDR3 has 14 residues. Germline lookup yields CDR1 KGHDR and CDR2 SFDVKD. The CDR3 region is CATSDSLGAGEQYF. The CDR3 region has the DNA TGTGCCACCAGTGATTCACTTGGTGCGGGTGAGCAGTACTTC.

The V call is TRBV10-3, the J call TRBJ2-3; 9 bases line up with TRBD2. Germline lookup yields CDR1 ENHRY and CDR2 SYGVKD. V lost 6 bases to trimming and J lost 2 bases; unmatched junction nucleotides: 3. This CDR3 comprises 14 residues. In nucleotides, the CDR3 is TGTGCCATCAGGCGGGAGGGGGCCACAGATACGCAGTATTTT. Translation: CAIRREGATDTQYF.

The CDR3 nucleotides are TGTGCCAGCATACGCGAACACACTGAAGCTTTCTTT. Residues: CASIREHTEAFF. The chain employs TRBV7-9 and TRBJ1-1; no clear D gene. Germline assignment: CDR1 SEHNR and CDR2 FQNEAQ (reference sequence). The CDR3 covers 12 residues. V lost 7 bases to trimming and J lost 3 bases, with 9 bases between them. The variable domain in full, completed from reference TRBV7-9 and TRBJ1-1, reads DTGVSQNPRHKITKRGQNVTFRCDPISEHNRLYWYRQTLGQGPEFLTYFQNEAQLEKSRLLSDRFSAERPKGSFSTLEIQRTEQGDSAMYLCASIREHTEAFFGQGTRLTVV.

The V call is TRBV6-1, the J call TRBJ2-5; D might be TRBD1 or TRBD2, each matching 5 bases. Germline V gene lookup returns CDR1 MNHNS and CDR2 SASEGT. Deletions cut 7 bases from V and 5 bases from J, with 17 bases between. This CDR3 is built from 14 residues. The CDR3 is CASKTPGPGETQYF. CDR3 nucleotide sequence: TGTGCCAGCAAGACCCCGGGACCAGGGGAGACCCAGTACTTC.

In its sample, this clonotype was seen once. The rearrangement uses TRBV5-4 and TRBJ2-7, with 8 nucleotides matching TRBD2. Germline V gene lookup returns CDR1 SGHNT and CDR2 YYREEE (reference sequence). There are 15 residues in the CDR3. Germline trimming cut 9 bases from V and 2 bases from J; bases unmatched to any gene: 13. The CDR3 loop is CATSFGLAGTYEQYF. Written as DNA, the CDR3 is TGTGCCACTTCGTTTGGGCTAGCGGGCACCTACGAGCAGTACTTC.

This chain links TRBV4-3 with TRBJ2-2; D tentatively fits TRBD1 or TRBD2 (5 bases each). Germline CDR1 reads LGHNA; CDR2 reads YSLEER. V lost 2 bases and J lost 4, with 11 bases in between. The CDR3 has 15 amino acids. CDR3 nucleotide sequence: TGCGCCAGCAGCCAAACCGGGACGGTCACCGGGGAGCTGTTTTTT. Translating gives CASSQTGTVTGELFF.

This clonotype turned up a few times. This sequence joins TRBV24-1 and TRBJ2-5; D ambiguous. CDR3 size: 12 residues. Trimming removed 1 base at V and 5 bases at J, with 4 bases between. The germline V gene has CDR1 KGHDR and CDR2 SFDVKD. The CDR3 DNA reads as TGTGCCACCAGTGATTTAAGGGAGACCCAGTACTTC. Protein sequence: CATSDLRETQYF.

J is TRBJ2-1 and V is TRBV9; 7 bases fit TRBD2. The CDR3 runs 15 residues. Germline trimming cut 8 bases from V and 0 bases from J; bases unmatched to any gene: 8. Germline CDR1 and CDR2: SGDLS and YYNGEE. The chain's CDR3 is CASGGGGDSYNEQFF. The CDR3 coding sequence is TGTGCCAGTGGGGGTGGGGGGGACTCCTACAATGAGCAGTTCTTC.